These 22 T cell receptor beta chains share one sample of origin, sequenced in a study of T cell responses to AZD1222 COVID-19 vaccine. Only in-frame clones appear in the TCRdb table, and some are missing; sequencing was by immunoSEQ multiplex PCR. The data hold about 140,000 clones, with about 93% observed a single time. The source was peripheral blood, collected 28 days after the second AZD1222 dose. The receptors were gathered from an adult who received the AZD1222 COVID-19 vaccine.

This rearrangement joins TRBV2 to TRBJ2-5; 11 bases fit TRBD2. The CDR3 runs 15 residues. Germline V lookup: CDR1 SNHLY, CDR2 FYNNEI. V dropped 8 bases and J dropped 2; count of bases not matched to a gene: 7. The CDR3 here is CASRLVAGGQETQYF. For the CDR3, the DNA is TGTGCCAGCCGGCTAGTAGCGGGAGGGCAAGAGACCCAGTACTTC.

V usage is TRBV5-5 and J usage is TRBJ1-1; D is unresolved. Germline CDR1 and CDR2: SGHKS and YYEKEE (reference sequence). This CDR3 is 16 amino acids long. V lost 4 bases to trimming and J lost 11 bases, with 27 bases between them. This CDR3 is CASSRLPGLDTDRAFF. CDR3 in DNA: TGTGCCAGCAGCCGCCTTCCGGGGTTGGATACGGATCGGGCTTTCTTT.

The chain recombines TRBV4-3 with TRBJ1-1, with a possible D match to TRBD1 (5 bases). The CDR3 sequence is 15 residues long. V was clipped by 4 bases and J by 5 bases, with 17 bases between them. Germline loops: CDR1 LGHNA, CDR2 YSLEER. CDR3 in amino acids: CASSLSSRGETEAFF. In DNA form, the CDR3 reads TGCGCCAGCAGCCTTTCTTCTAGGGGAGAGACTGAAGCTTTCTTT.

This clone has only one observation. In nucleotides, the CDR3 is TGTGCCAGCAGCTTGGTAGATTACAGACACAATGAGCAGTTCTTC. This translates into CASSLVDYRHNEQFF. This sequence joins TRBV5-4 and TRBJ2-1, with D hard to call. This CDR3 contains 15 residues. The germline V gene encodes CDR1 SGHNT and CDR2 YYREEE (reference sequence). Trimming shortened V by 0 bases and J by 5 bases, and 12 bases separated the two germline ends. Full variable domain (rest looked up from reference TRBV5-4 and TRBJ2-1): ETGVTQSPTHLIKTRGQQVTLRCSSQSGHNTVSWYQQALGQGPQFIFQYYREEENGRGNFPPRFSGLQFPNYSSELNVNALELDDSALYLCASSLVDYRHNEQFFGPGTRLTVL.

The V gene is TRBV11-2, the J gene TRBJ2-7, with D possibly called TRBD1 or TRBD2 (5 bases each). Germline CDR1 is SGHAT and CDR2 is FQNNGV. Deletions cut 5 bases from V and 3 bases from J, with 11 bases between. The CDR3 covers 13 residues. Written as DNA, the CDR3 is TGTGCCAGCAGCCCCGGGACGAACTACGAGCAGTACTTC. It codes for CASSPGTNYEQYF.

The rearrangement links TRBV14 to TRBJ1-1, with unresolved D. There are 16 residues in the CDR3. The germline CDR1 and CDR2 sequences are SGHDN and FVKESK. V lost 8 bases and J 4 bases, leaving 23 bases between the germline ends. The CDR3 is CASGPPNTPDITEAFF. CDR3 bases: TGTGCCAGCGGCCCTCCTAACACTCCCGATATCACTGAAGCTTTCTTT.

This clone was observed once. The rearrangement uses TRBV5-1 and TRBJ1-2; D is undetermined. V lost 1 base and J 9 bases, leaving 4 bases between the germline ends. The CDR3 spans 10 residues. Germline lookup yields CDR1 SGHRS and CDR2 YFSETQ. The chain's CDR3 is CASSLTSYTF. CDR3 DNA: TGCGCCAGCAGCTTGACGAGCTACACCTTC.

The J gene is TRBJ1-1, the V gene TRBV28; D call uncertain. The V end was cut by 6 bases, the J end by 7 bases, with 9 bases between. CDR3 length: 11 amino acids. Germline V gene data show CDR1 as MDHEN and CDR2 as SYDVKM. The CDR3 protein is CASRGFREAFF. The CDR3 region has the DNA TGTGCCAGCAGAGGTTTTCGTGAAGCTTTCTTT.

The CDR3 nucleotides read TGTGCCAGCATCAGGGTTGGCTATGGCTACACCTTC. Residues: CASIRVGYGYTF. J is TRBJ1-2 and V is TRBV9; perhaps TRBD1 as D (5 bases). V lost 6 bases and J lost 4, with 10 bases in between. In germline, CDR1 is SGDLS, CDR2 YYNGEE. The CDR3 is made up of 12 amino acids.

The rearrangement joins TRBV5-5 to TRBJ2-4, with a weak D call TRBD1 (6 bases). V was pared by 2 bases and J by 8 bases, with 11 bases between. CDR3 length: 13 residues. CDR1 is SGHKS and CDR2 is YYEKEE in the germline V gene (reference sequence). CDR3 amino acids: CASSLQGSDIQYF. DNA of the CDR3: TGTGCCAGCAGCTTACAGGGTTCGGACATTCAGTACTTC. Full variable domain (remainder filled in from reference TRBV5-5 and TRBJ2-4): DAGVTQSPTHLIKTRGQQVTLRCSPISGHKSVSWYQQVLGQGPQFIFQYYEKEERGRGNFPDRFSARQFPNYSSELNVNALLLGDSALYLCASSLQGSDIQYFGAGTRLSVL.

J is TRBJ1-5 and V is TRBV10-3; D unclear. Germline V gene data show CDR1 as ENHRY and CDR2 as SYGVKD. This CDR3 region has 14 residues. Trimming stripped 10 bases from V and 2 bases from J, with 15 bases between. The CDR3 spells CATRWSEGNQPQHF. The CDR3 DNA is TGTGCCACCCGATGGTCCGAGGGCAATCAGCCCCAGCATTTT.

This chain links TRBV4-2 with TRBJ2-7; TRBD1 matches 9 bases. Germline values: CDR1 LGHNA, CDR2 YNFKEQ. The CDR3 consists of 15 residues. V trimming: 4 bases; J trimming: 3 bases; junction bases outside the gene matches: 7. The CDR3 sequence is CASSPGVTGGYEQYF. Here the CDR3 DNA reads TGTGCCAGCAGCCCTGGGGTGACAGGGGGCTACGAGCAGTACTTC.

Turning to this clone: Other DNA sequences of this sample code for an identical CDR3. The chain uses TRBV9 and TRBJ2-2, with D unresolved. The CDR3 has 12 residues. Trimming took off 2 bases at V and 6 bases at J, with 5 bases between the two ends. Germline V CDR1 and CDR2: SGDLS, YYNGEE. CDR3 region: CASSVVAGELFF. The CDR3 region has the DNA TGTGCCAGCAGCGTTGTTGCCGGGGAGCTGTTTTTT.

This CDR3 is CASSVKGDNSPLHF. The CDR3 nucleotides are TGTGCCAGCAGCGTAAAGGGAGACAATTCACCCCTCCACTTT. The chain carries TRBV9 and TRBJ1-6; unclear D gene. This CDR3 comprises 14 residues. Germline CDR1 reads SGDLS; CDR2 reads YYNGEE. V shed 1 base and J shed 7 bases, with 9 bases lying between them. The full variable domain, in which reference TRBV9 and TRBJ1-6 provide the parts outside the CDR3, is DSGVTQTPKHLITATGQRVTLRCSPRSGDLSVYWYQQSLDQGLQFLIQYYNGEERAKGNILERFSAQQFPDLHSELNLSSLELGDSALYFCASSVKGDNSPLHFGNGTRLTVT.

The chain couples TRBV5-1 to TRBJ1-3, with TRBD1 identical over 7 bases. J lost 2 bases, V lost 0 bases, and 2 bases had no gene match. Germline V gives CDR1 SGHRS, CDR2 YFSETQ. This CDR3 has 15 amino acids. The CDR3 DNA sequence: TGCGCCAGCAGCTTGGAAACAGGGGCTGGAAACACCATATATTTT. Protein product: CASSLETGAGNTIYF.

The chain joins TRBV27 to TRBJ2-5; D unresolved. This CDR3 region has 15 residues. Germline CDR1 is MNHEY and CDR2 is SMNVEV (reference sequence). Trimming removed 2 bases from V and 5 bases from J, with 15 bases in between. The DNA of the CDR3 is TGTGCCAGCAGTTTAACCCCCCCAGCGTGGGAGACCCAGTACTTC. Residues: CASSLTPPAWETQYF.

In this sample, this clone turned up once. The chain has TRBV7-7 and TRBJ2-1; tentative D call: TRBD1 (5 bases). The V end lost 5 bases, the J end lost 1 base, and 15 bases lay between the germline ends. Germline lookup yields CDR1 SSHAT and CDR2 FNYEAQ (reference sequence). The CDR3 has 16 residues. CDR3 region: CASSPTVAGSYNEQFF. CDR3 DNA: TGTGCCAGCAGCCCTACCGTTGCAGGGTCCTACAATGAGCAGTTCTTC.

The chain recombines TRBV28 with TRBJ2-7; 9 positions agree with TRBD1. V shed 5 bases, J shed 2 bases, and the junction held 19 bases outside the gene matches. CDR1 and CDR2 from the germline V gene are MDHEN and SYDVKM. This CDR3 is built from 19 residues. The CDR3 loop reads CASSPNDSWGQGIPYEQYF. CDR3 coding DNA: TGTGCCAGCAGTCCCAACGATTCCTGGGGACAGGGAATCCCCTACGAGCAGTACTTC.

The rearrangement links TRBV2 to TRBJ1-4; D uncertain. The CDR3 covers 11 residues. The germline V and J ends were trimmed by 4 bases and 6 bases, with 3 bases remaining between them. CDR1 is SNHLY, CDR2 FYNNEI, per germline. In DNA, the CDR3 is TGTGCCAGCAGTGTGTATGAAAAACTGTTTTTT. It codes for CASSVYEKLFF.

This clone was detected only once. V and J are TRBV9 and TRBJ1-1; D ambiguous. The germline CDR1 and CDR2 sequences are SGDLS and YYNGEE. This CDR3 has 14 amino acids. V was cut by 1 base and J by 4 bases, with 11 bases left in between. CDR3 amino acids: CASSVRESGTEAFF. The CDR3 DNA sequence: TGTGCCAGCAGCGTACGGGAGAGCGGCACTGAAGCTTTCTTT.

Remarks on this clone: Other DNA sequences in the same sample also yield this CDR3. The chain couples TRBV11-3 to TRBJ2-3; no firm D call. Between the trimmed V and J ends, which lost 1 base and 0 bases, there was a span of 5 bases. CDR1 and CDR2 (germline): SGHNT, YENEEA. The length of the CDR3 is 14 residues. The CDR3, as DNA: TGTGCCAGCAGCTTAGGTCGTAGCACAGATACGCAGTATTTT. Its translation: CASSLGRSTDTQYF.

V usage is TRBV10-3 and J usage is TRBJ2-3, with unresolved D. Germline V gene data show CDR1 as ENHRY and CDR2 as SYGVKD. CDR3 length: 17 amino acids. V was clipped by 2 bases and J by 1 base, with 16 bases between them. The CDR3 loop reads CAISEPAMGRGTDTQYF. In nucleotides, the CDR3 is TGTGCCATCAGTGAGCCGGCGATGGGAAGGGGCACAGATACGCAGTATTTT.